The sequence of this T cell receptor (beta chain) was determined in a study of blood T cell repertoires in COVID-19. Data came from immunoSEQ multiplex PCR; TCRdb stores just in-frame clones and leaves some out. The repertoire holds 280,000 or so clones, approximately 89% seen once, with roughly 6.9% in the top ten. The source material was peripheral blood. This clonotype was obtained from a woman under 40 who had recovered from COVID-19.

The CDR3 coding sequence is TGTGCCAGCAGCGAGGGCGGGCGGACCCCAGATACGCAGTATTTT. It yields the protein CASSEGGRTPDTQYF. This chain links TRBV11-3 with TRBJ2-3; D possibly corresponds to TRBD2 (5 bases). This CDR3 has 15 amino acids. Trimming took 5 bases from V and 4 from J, leaving 16 bases between them. Per the germline V gene, CDR1 is SGHNT and CDR2 is YENEEA.